These 15 T cell receptor beta chains originate from one sample sequenced in a study of T-cell memory formation after mild COVID-19. TCRdb recomputed calls from the 5' RACE reads with MiXCR, one row per CDR3 protein. The table records tens of thousands of distinct CDR3 sequences, roughly a sixth of them present only once. Sequenced input: PBMCs or a T cell subset sorted from them (not recorded which). The origin of the receptors is an adult who had mild COVID-19 (a few samples of this study predate the infection). Cell type and time point are not known.

This clonotype was seen repeatedly, ten times or more. This chain joins TRBV5-1 and TRBJ2-3, with 7 bases matching TRBD2. The CDR3 extends over 14 amino acids. Germline V gives CDR1 SGHRS, CDR2 YFSETQ. The V segment lost 4 bases and the J segment 4 bases; nucleotides outside the gene matches: 6. The DNA of the CDR3 is TGCGCCAGCAGCCTTGGGACTACCTCAGATACGCAGTATTTT. Encoded protein: CASSLGTTSDTQYF.

In its sample, this clonotype was seen many times. The chain couples TRBV5-1 to TRBJ2-3, with D hard to call. The germline V and J ends were trimmed by 3 bases and 0 bases, with 14 bases remaining between them. The length of the CDR3 is 16 residues. Germline CDR1 is SGHRS and CDR2 is YFSETQ. CDR3: CASSSYGLLSTDTQYF. The CDR3 DNA is TGCGCCAGCAGCTCATACGGGCTACTAAGCACAGATACGCAGTATTTT.

This clonotype came up many times. The chain employs TRBV12-3 or TRBV12-4 and TRBJ2-3; TRBD2 matches 9 bases. The CDR3 is 14 amino acids. V shed 5 bases, J shed 4 bases, and the junction held 4 bases outside the gene matches. DNA for the CDR3: TGTGCCAGCAGTCTAACTAGCGGGTCAGATACGCAGTATTTT. This sequence encodes CASSLTSGSDTQYF.

Ten or more counts support this clonotype. This chain uses TRBV5-5 with TRBJ2-1; tentative D call: TRBD2 (6 bases). Germline values: CDR1 SGHKS, CDR2 YYEKEE (reference sequence). The V and J ends lost 4 bases and 0 bases respectively, with 17 bases between them. The CDR3 has 17 amino acids. CDR3 in amino acids: CASSGGGPAVSYNEQFF. CDR3 coding DNA: TGTGCCAGCAGCGGGGGAGGTCCAGCGGTCTCCTACAATGAGCAGTTCTTC.

This clonotype was found many times. This sequence joins TRBV5-1 and TRBJ1-1; D ambiguous. The CDR3 covers 13 residues. V shed 0 bases and J shed 10 bases, with 13 bases lying between them. Germline V lookup: CDR1 SGHRS, CDR2 YFSETQ. CDR3 sequence (DNA): TGCGCCAGCAGCTTGGCTCTGGGCTCAGGAGCTTTCTTT. Translated, it gives CASSLALGSGAFF.

This clonotype was observed many times. The genes are TRBV20-1 and TRBJ2-6, with TRBD1 as a possible D gene (6 bases). Trimming pared 6 bases from V and 1 base from J, leaving 10 bases between. Germline V gene sequence: CDR1 DFQATT, CDR2 SNEGSKA (reference sequence). This CDR3 comprises 14 residues. The CDR3 nucleotides read TGCAGTGCCGGACAGACTTCTGGGGCCAACGTCCTGACTTTC. Translating gives CSAGQTSGANVLTF.

Ten or more counts support this clonotype. The chain links TRBV11-2 to TRBJ1-3, with 9 bases lining up with TRBD1. This CDR3 contains 16 residues. CDR1 is SGHAT and CDR2 is FQNNGV in the germline V gene. The V gene end was trimmed by 4 bases and the J gene end by 4 bases; junction bases not matched to a gene: 8. This chain's CDR3 is CASSSHSGTGGNTIYF. The CDR3 region has the DNA TGTGCCAGCAGCTCGCACTCCGGGACAGGGGGAAACACCATATATTTT.

Many counts were recorded for this clonotype. This chain joins TRBV7-2 and TRBJ2-7; D is unclear. Germline V gene lookup returns CDR1 SGHTA and CDR2 FQGNSA. The CDR3 is 11 amino acids. Trimming stripped 5 bases from V and 3 bases from J, with 5 bases between. The CDR3 region is CASSPLYEQYF. The DNA for the CDR3 is TGTGCCAGCAGCCCCCTCTACGAGCAGTACTTC.

There are a few counts of this clonotype. The V gene is TRBV21-1, the J gene TRBJ2-3. TRBV21-1 is a pseudogene. There are 16 residues in the CDR3. CDR3 in amino acids: CASSKALRIPLDTQYF. DNA for the CDR3: TGTGCCAGCAGCAAAGCGCTAAGGATTCCCTTAGATACGCAGTATTTT.

Many counts were recorded for this clonotype. The J gene is TRBJ2-7, the V gene TRBV20-1; 8 nucleotides agree with TRBD2. This CDR3 has 16 residues. The trim removed 3 bases at V and 5 bases at J, leaving 15 bases unmatched. Looked up from germline, CDR1 is DFQATT and CDR2 is SNEGSKA (reference sequence). In DNA, the CDR3 is TGCAGTGCTAGTCAACTGACCGGGACTAGGCTCCACGAGCAGTACTTC. As protein: CSASQLTGTRLHEQYF.

This clonotype occurred many times. In nucleotides, the CDR3 is TGTGCCAGCTCACCGGGACAAATCTACGAGCAGTACTTC. Translating gives CASSPGQIYEQYF. V usage is TRBV18 and J usage is TRBJ2-7; D may be TRBD1 (6 bases). The germline V gene encodes CDR1 KGHSH and CDR2 LQKENI. With 3 bases removed from V and 3 bases from J, the gap between germline ends came to 9 bases. The CDR3 covers 13 residues.

The chain joins TRBV4-2 to TRBJ1-3; TRBD1 agrees at 9 bases. J gave up 0 bases and V 3 bases, and 6 bases lay outside the gene matches. Germline V gives CDR1 LGHNA, CDR2 YNFKEQ. The CDR3 consists of 17 residues. The DNA for the CDR3 is TGTGCCAGCAGCCAGGGACAGGGCCGATACTCTGGAAACACCATATATTTT. Encoded protein: CASSQGQGRYSGNTIYF.

This clonotype is categorized as medium-sized. CDR3 protein: CASSVALEETQYF. In nucleotides, the CDR3 is TGTGCCAGCAGCGTAGCACTAGAAGAGACCCAGTACTTC. The chain couples TRBV9 to TRBJ2-5; D may be TRBD2 (5 bases). Germline V gives CDR1 SGDLS, CDR2 YYNGEE. Trimming pared 0 bases from V and 3 bases from J, leaving 6 bases between. There are 13 residues in the CDR3.

Of note for this clonotype: Its ends do not fully match the called genes, so a read error is possible. The CDR3 protein is CASRNRDRGNTESFF. The CDR3 region has the DNA TGTGCCAGCCGAAACCGGGACAGGGGAAACACTGAATCTTTCTTT. V is TRBV5-8 and J is TRBJ1-1, with TRBD1 matching 10 bases. The CDR3 runs 15 residues. CDR1 is SGHTS and CDR2 is YDEGEE in the germline V gene. The entire variable domain, with the rest obtained from reference TRBV5-8 and TRBJ1-1, is as follows: EAGVTQSPTHLIKTRGQQATLRCSPISGHTSVYWYQQALGLGLQFLLWYDEGEERNRGNFPPRFSGRQFPNYSSELNVNALELEDSALYLCASRNRDRGNTESFFGQGTRLTVV.

This clonotype was detected many times. This chain uses TRBV20-1 with TRBJ2-7, with a tentative D call TRBD2 (6 bases). V dropped 5 bases and J dropped 4 bases, with 21 bases sitting between them. The CDR3 extends over 15 amino acids. CDR1 and CDR2 from the germline V gene are DFQATT and SNEGSKA (reference sequence). Here the CDR3 DNA reads TGCAGTGCTCCAATGGGGGGAAGCGGTGGTTACGAGCAGTACTTC. Protein sequence: CSAPMGGSGGYEQYF.